Here is one T cell receptor beta chain with its context. What it binds is not known. The sample originates from a study of T-cell memory formation after mild COVID-19. Findings and caveats of the study: Confirmation was lacking for SARS-CoV-2 specificity of second-wave clones that peaked on day 37.

TCRdb recomputed calls from the 5' RACE reads with MiXCR, one row per CDR3 protein. Among more than 400,000 distinct CDR3 sequences listed, 18% were seen once. The CDR3 is made up of 14 amino acids. CDR1 and CDR2 from the germline V gene are DFQATT and SNEGSKA (reference sequence). The junction had 10 bases not matched to a gene; V was cut back by 5 bases and J by 5 bases. The sequencing input was PBMCs or a T cell subset sorted from them (not recorded which). The sequence came from an adult woman who had mild COVID-19 (a few samples of this study predate the infection). Cell type and time point are not known. This chain connects TRBV20-1 to TRBJ2-7; 9 bases line up with TRBD1. The DNA for the CDR3 is TGCAGTGCTCGAAGGGGACAGGGTACCCACGAGCAGTACTTC. Translated: CSARRGQGTHEQYF.